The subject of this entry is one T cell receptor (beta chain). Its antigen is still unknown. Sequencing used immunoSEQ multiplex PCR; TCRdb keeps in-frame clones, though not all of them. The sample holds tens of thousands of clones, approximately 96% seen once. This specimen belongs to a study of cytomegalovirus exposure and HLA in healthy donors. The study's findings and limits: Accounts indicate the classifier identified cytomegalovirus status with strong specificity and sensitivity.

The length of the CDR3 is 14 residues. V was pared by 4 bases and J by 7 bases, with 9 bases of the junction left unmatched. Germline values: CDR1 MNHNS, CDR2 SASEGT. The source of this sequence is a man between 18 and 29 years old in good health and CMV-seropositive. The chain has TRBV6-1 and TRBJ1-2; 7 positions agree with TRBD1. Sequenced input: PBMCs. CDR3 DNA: TGTGCCAGCAGTGCGACAGGGTCCCGTAGTGGCTACACCTTC. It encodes CASSATGSRSGYTF.